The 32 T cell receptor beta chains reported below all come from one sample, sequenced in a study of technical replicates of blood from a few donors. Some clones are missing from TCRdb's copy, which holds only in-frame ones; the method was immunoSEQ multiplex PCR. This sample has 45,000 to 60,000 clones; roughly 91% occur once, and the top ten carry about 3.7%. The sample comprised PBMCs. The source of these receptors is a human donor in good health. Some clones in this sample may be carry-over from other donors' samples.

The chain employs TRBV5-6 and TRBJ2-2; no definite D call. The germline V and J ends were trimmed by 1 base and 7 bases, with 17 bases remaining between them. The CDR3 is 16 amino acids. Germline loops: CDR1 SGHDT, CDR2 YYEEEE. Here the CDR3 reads CASSLWAGPSNGELFF. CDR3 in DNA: TGTGCCAGCAGCTTGTGGGCCGGCCCCTCTAACGGGGAGCTGTTTTTT.

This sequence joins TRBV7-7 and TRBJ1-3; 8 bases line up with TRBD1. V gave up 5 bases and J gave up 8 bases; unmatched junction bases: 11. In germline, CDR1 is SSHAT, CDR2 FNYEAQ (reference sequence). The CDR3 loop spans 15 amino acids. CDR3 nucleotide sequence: TGTGCCAGCAGCACCCACCGGACAGGGACGGACACCATATATTTT. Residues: CASSTHRTGTDTIYF.

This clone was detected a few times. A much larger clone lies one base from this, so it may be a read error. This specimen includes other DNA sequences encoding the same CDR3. CDR3 bases: TGCGCCAGCAGCTCTAGCGGCGGATACAATGAGCAGTTCTTC. Translation gives CASSSSGGYNEQFF. The chain employs TRBV5-1 and TRBJ2-1; 7 bases line up with TRBD2. Germline V gives CDR1 SGHRS, CDR2 YFSETQ. After removal of 3 bases from V and 4 bases from J, the junction contained 4 bases not matched to a gene. The CDR3 is 14 amino acids. The whole variable domain, filled in from reference TRBV5-1 and TRBJ2-1, reads KAGVTQTPRYLIKTRGQQVTLSCSPISGHRSVSWYQQTPGQGLQFLFEYFSETQRNKGNFPGRFSGRQFSNSRSEMNVSTLELGDSALYLCASSSSGGYNEQFFGPGTRLTVL.

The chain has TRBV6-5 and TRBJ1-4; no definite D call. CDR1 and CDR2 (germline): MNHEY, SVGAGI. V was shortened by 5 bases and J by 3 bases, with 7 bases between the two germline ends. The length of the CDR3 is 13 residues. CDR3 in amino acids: CASSIQANEKLFF. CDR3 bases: TGTGCCAGCAGTATCCAGGCTAATGAAAAACTGTTTTTT.

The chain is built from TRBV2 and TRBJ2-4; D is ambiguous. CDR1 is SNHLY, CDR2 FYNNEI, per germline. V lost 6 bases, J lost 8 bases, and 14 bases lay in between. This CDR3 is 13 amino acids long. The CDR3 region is CASRASRGDIQYF. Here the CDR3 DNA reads TGTGCCAGCAGGGCTAGTCGAGGAGACATTCAGTACTTC.

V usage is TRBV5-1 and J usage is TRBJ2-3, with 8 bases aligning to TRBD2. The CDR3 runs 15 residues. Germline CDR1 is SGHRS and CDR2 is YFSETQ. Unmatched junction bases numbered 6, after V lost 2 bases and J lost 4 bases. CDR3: CASSLGLASADTQYF. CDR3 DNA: TGCGCCAGCAGCTTAGGACTAGCTAGCGCAGATACGCAGTATTTT. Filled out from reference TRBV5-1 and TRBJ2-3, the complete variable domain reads KAGVTQTPRYLIKTRGQQVTLSCSPISGHRSVSWYQQTPGQGLQFLFEYFSETQRNKGNFPGRFSGRQFSNSRSEMNVSTLELGDSALYLCASSLGLASADTQYFGPGTRLTVL.

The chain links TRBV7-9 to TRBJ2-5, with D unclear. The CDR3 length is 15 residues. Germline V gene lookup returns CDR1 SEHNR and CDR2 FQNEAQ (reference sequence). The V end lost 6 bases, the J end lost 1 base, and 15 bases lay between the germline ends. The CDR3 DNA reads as TGTGCCAGCAGTTACAGCAACACCCCCCAAGAGACCCAGTACTTC. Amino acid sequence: CASSYSNTPQETQYF.

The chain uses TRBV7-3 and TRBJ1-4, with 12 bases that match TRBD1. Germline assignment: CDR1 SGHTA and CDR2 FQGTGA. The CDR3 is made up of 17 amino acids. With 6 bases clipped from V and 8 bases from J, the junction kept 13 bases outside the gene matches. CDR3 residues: CASRPGTGGKIREKLFF. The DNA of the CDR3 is TGTGCCAGCAGACCCGGGACAGGGGGCAAAATCCGGGAAAAACTGTTTTTT.

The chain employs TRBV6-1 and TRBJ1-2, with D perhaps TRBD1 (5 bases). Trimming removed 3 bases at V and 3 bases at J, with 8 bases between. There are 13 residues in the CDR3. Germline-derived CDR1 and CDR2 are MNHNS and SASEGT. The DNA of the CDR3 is TGTGCCAGCAGTGAGGACACCTACTATGGCTACACCTTC. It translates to CASSEDTYYGYTF.

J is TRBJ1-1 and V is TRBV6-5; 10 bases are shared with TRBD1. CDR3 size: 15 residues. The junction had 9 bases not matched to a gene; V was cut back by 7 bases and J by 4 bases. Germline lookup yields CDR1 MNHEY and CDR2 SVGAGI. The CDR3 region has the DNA TGTGCCAGCACCGACGGGACAGGGGTCTTCACTGAAGCTTTCTTT. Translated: CASTDGTGVFTEAFF.

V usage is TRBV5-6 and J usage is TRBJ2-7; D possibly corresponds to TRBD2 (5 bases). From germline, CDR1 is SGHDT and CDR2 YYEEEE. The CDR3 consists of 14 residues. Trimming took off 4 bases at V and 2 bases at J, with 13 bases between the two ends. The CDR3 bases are TGTGCCAGCAGCCCCGGACTGGAGGCCTACGAGCAGTACTTC. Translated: CASSPGLEAYEQYF.

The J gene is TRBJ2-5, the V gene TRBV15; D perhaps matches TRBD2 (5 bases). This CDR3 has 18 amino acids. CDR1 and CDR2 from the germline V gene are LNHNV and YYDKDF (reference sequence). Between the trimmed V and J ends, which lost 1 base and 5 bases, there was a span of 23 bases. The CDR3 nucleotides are TGTGCCACCAGCAGAGTACCACCAAGCGGCACCCAAAGGGAGACCCAGTACTTC. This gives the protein CATSRVPPSGTQRETQYF.

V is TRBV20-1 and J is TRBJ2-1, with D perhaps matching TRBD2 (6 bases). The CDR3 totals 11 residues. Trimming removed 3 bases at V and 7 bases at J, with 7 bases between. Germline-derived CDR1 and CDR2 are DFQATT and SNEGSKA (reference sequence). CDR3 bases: TGCAGTGCTAGTGGGAGGAATGAGCAGTTCTTC. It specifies CSASGRNEQFF.

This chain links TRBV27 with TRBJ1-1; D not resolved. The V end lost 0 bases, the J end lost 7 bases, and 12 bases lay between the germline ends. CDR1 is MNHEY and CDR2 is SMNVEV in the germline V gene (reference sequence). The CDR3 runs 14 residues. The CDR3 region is CASSLSWAAGEAFF. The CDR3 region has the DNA TGTGCCAGCAGTTTATCGTGGGCAGCCGGTGAAGCTTTCTTT.

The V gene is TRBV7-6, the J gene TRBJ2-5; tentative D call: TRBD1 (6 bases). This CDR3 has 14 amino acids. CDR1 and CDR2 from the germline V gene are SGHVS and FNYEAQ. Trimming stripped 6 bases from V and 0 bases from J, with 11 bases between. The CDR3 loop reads CASRPGTNQETQYF. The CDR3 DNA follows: TGTGCCAGCAGGCCCGGGACAAACCAAGAGACCCAGTACTTC. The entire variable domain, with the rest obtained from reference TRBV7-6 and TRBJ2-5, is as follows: GAGVSQSPRYKVTKRGQDVALRCDPISGHVSLYWYRQALGQGPEFLTYFNYEAQQDKSGLPNDRFSAERPEGSISTLTIQRTEQRDSAMYRCASRPGTNQETQYFGPGTRLLVL.

CDR3: CASSLEGEDTEAFF. The CDR3 DNA reads TGTGCCAGCAGCTTAGAAGGGGAGGACACTGAAGCTTTCTTT. This sequence joins TRBV13 and TRBJ1-1, with D maybe TRBD1 (5 bases). Germline V gene lookup returns CDR1 PRHDT and CDR2 FYEKMQ (reference sequence). Trimming took 1 base from V and 3 from J, leaving 9 bases between them. The CDR3 runs to 14 residues.

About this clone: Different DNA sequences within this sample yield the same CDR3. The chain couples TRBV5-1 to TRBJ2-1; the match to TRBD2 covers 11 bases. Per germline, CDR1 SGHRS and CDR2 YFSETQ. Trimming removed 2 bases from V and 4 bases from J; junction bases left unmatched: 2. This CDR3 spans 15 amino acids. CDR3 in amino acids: CASSLLAGAYNEQFF. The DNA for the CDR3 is TGCGCCAGCAGCTTACTAGCGGGAGCTTACAATGAGCAGTTCTTC.

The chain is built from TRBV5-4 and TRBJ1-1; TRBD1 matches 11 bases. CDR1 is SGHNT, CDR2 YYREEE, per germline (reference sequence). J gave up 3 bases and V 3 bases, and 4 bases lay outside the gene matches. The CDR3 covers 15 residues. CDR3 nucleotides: TGTGCCAGCAGCTATGGACAGGGGGCGTACACTGAAGCTTTCTTT. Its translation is CASSYGQGAYTEAFF.

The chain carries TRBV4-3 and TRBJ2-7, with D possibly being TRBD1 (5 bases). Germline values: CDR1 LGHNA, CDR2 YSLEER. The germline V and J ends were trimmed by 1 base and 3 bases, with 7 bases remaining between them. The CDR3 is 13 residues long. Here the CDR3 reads CASSQGQFYEQYF. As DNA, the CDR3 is TGCGCCAGCAGCCAAGGACAGTTCTACGAGCAGTACTTC.

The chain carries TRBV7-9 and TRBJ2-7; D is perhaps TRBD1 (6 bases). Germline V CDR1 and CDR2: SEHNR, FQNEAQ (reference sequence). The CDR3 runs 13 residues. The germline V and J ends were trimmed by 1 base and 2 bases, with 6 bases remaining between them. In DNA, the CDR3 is TGTGCCAGCAGCTTAGGGACAGCCTACGAGCAGTACTTC. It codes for CASSLGTAYEQYF.

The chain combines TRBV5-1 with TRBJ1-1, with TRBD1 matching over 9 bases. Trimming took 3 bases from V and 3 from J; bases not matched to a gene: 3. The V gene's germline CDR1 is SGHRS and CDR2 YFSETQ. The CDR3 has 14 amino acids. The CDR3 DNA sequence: TGCGCCAGCAGCTCACAGGGGGCTCACACTGAAGCTTTCTTT. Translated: CASSSQGAHTEAFF.

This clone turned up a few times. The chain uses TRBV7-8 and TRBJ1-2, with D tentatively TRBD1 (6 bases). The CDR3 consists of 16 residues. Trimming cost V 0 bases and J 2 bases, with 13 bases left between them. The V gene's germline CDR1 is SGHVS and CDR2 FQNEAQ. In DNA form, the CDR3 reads TGTGCCAGCAGCTTAGCGCCGGACAGAATAAACTATGGCTACACCTTC. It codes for CASSLAPDRINYGYTF.

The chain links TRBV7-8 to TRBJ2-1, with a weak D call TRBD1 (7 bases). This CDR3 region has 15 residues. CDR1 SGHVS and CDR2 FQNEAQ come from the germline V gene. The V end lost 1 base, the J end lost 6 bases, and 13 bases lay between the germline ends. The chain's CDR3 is CASSLVQGRSNEQFF. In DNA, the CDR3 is TGTGCCAGCAGCTTAGTACAGGGGAGGAGCAATGAGCAGTTCTTC.

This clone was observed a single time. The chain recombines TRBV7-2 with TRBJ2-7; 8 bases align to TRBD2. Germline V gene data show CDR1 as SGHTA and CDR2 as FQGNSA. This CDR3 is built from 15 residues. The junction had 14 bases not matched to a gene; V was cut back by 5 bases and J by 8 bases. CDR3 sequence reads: CASSSYGRGFGQQYF. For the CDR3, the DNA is TGTGCCAGCAGCAGCTACGGGAGGGGGTTTGGCCAGCAGTACTTC.

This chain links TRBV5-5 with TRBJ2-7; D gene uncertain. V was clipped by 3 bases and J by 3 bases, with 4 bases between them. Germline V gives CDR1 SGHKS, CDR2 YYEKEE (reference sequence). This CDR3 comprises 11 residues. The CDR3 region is CASSSSYEQYF. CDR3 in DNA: TGTGCCAGCAGCTCCAGCTACGAGCAGTACTTC. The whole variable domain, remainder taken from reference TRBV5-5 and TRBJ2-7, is DAGVTQSPTHLIKTRGQQVTLRCSPISGHKSVSWYQQVLGQGPQFIFQYYEKEERGRGNFPDRFSARQFPNYSSELNVNALLLGDSALYLCASSSSYEQYFGPGTRLTVT.

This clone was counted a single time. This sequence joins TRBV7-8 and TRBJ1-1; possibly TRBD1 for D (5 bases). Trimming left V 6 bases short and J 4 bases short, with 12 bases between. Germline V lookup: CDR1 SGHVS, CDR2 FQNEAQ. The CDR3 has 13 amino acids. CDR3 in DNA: TGTGCCAGCAGGCCCTACGGGGGCACTGAAGCTTTCTTT. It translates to CASRPYGGTEAFF.

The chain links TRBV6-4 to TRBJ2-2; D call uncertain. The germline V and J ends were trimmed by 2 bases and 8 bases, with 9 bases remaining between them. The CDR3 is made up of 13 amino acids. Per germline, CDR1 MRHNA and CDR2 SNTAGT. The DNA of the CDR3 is TGTGCCAGCAGTGACCATTTTACTGGGGAGCTGTTTTTT. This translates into CASSDHFTGELFF.

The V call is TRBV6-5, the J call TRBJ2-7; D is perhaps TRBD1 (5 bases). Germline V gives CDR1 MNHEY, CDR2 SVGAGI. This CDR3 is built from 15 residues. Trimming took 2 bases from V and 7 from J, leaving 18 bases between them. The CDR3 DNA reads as TGTGCCAGCAGTTACCGGCCAGGGCGTCCGTGGGAGCAGTACTTC. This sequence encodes CASSYRPGRPWEQYF.

CDR3 bases: TGTGCCAGCAGCGTAGCTTATGCAACCAGTAACTATGGCTACACCTTC. Amino acids: CASSVAYATSNYGYTF. The rearrangement uses TRBV9 and TRBJ1-2; no firm D call. This CDR3 is built from 16 residues. The germline V and J ends were trimmed by 0 bases and 1 base, with 13 bases remaining between them. Germline lookup yields CDR1 SGDLS and CDR2 YYNGEE.

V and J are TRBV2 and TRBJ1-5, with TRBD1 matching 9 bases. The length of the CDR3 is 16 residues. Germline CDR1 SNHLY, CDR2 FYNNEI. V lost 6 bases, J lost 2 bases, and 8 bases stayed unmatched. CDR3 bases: TGTGCCAGCAGCACGGGACAGGGTTTTGGCAATCAGCCCCAGCATTTT. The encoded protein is CASSTGQGFGNQPQHF.

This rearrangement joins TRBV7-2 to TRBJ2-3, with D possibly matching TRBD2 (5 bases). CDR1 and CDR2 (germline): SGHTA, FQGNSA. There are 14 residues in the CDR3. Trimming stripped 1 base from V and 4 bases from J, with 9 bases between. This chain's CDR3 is CASSLEPGSDTQYF. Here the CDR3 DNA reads TGTGCCAGCAGCTTAGAGCCGGGGTCAGATACGCAGTATTTT. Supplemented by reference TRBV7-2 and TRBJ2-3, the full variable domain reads GAGVSQSPSNKVTEKGKDVELRCDPISGHTALYWYRQSLGQGLEFLIYFQGNSAPDKSGLPSDRFSAERTGGSVSTLTIQRTQQEDSAVYLCASSLEPGSDTQYFGPGTRLTVL.

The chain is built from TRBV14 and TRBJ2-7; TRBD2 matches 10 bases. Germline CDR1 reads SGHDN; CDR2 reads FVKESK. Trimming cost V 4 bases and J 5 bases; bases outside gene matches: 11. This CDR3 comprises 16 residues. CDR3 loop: CASSRRLAGFADEQYF. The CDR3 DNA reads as TGTGCCAGCAGCCGAAGACTAGCGGGCTTCGCTGACGAGCAGTACTTC. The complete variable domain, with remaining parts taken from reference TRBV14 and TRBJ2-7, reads EAGVTQFPSHSVIEKGQTVTLRCDPISGHDNLYWYRRVMGKEIKFLLHFVKESKQDESGMPNNRFLAERTGGTYSTLKVQPAELEDSGVYFCASSRRLAGFADEQYFGPGTRLTVT.